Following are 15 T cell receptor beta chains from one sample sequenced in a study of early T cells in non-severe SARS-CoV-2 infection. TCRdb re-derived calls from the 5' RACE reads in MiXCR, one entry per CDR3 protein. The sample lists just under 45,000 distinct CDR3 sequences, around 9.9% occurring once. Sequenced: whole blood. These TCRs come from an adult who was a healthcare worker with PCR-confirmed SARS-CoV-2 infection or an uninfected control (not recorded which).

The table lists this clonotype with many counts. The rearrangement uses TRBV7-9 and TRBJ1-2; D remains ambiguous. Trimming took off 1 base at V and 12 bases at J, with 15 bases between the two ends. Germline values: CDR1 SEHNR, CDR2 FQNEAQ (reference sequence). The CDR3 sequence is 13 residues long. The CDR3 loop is CASSLGPGASHTF. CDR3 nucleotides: TGTGCCAGCAGCTTAGGGCCAGGAGCCTCTCACACCTTC.

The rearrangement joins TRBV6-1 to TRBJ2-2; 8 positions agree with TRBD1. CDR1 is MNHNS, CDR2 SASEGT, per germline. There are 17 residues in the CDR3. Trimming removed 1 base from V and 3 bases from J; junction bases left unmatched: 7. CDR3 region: CASSEGGTGLYTGELFF. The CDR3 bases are TGTGCCAGCAGTGAAGGAGGGACAGGACTCTACACCGGGGAGCTGTTTTTT.

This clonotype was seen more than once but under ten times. The DNA for the CDR3 is TGTGCCAGCAGCTGGTACAGGGGAGGAGATACGCAGTATTTT. Protein product: CASSWYRGGDTQYF. The J gene is TRBJ2-3, the V gene TRBV5-5, with TRBD1 as a possible D gene (7 bases). CDR1 and CDR2 (germline): SGHKS, YYEKEE (reference sequence). CDR3 length: 14 amino acids. V lost 3 bases to trimming and J lost 5 bases, with 13 bases between them.

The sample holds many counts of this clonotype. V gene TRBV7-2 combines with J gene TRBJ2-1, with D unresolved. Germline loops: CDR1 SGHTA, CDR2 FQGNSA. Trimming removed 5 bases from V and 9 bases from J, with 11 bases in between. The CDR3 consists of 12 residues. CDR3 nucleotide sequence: TGTGCCAGCAGCGGCCGTTCTGGTGAGCAGTTCTTC. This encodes CASSGRSGEQFF.

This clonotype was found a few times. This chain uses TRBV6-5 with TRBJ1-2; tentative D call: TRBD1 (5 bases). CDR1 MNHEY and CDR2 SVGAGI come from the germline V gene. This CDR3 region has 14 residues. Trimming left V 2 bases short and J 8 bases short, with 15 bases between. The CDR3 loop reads CASSYRQGVGGYTF. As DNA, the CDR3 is TGTGCCAGCAGTTACCGGCAGGGCGTCGGGGGCTACACCTTC.

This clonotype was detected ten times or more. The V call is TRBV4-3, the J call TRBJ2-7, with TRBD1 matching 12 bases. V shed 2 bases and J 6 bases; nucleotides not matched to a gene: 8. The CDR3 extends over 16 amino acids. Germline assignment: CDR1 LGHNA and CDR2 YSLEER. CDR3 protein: CASSQLSGTGGLEQYF. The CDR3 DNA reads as TGCGCCAGCAGCCAACTTTCCGGGACAGGGGGCCTCGAGCAGTACTTC.

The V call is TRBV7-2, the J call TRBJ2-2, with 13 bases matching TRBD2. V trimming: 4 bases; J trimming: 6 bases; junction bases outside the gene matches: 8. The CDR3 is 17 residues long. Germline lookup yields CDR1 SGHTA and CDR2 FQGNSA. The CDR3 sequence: CASSSNTGLAGSGELFF. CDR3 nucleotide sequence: TGTGCCAGCAGCTCGAACACGGGACTAGCGGGGTCCGGGGAGCTGTTTTTT.

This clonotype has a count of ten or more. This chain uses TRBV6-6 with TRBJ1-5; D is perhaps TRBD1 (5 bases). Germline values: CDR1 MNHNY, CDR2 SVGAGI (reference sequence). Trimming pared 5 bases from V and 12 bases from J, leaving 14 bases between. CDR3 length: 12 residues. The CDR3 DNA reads TGTGCCAGCAGTACTCGGGGGGGTGGCCAGCATTTT. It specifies CASSTRGGGQHF.

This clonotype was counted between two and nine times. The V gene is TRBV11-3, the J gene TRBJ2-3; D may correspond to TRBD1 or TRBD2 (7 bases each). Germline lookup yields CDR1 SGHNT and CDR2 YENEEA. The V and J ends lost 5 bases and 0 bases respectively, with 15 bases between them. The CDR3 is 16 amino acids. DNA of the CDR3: TGTGCCAGCAGCCCAGGGGGGGATACTAGCACAGATACGCAGTATTTT. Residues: CASSPGGDTSTDTQYF. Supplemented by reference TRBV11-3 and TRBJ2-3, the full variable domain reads EAGVVQSPRYKIIEKKQPVAFWCNPISGHNTLYWYLQNLGQGPELLIRYENEEAVDDSQLPKDRFSAERLKGVDSTLKIQPAELGDSAVYLCASSPGGDTSTDTQYFGPGTRLTVL.

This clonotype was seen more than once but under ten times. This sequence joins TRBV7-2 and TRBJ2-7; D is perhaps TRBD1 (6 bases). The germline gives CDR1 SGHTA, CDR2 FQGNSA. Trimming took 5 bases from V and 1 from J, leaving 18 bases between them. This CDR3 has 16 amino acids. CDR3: CASSQLGGTGSYEQYF. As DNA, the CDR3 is TGTGCCAGCAGCCAGCTGGGTGGAACAGGGTCCTACGAGCAGTACTTC.

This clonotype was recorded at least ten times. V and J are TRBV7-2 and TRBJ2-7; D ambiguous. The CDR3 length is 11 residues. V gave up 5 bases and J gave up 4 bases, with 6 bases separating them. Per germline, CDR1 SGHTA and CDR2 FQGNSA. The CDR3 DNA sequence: TGTGCCAGCAGCCCCGAGTACGAGCAGTACTTC. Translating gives CASSPEYEQYF.

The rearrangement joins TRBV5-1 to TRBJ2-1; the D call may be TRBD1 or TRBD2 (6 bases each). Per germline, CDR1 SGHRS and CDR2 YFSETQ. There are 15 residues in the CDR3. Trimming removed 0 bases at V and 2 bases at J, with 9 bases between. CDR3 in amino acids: CASSLEGGTYNEQFF. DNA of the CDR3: TGCGCCAGCAGCTTGGAGGGGGGAACCTACAATGAGCAGTTCTTC. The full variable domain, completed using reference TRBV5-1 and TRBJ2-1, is KAGVTQTPRYLIKTRGQQVTLSCSPISGHRSVSWYQQTPGQGLQFLFEYFSETQRNKGNFPGRFSGRQFSNSRSEMNVSTLELGDSALYLCASSLEGGTYNEQFFGPGTRLTVL.

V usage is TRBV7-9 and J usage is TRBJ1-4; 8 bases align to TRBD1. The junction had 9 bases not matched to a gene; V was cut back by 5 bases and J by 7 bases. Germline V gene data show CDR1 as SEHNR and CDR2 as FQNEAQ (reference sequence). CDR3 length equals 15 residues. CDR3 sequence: CASSGDRGNFEKLFF. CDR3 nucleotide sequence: TGTGCCAGCAGCGGCGACAGGGGAAATTTTGAAAAACTGTTTTTT.

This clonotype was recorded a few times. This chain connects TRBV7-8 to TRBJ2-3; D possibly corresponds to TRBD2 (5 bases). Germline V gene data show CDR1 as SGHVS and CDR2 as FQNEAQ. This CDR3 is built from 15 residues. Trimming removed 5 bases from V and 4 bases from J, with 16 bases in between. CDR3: CASSPGYGLADTQYF. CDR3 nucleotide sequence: TGTGCCAGCAGCCCGGGGTACGGGCTGGCAGATACGCAGTATTTT.

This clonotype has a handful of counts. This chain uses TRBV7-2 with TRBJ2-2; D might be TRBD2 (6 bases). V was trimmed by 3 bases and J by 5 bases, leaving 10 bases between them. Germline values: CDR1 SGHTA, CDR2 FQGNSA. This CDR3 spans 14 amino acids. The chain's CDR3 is CASSFTGETGELFF. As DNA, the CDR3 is TGTGCCAGCAGCTTCACGGGGGAAACCGGGGAGCTGTTTTTT.